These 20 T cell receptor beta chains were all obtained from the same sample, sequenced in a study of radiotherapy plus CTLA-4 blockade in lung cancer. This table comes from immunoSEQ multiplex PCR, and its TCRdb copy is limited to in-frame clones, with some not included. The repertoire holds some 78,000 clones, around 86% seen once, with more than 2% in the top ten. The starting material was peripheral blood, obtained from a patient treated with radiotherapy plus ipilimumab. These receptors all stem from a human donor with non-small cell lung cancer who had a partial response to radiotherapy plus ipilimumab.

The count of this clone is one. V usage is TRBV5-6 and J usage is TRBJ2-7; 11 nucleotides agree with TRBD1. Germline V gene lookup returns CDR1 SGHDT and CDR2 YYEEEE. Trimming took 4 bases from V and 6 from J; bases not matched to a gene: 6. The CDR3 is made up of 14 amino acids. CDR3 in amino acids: CASSHTGQGAEQYV. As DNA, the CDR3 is TGTGCCAGCAGCCACACCGGACAGGGGGCCGAGCAGTACGTC.

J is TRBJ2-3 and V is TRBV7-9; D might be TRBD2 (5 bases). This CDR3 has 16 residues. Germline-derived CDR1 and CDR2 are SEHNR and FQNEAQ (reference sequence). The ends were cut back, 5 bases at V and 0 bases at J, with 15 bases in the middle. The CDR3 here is CASSPGGGLSTDTQYF. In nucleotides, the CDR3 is TGTGCCAGCAGCCCCGGCGGCGGACTTAGCACAGATACGCAGTATTTT.

The CDR3 DNA sequence: TGTGCCAGCAGGCCCGGGACAGCGATGGGCGGGGAGCTGTTTTTT. Translated: CASRPGTAMGGELFF. This chain uses TRBV25-1 with TRBJ2-2, with TRBD1 matching 7 bases. V was clipped by 6 bases and J by 7 bases; unmatched bases: 11. The CDR3 extends over 15 amino acids. CDR1 MGHDK and CDR2 SYGVNS come from the germline V gene.

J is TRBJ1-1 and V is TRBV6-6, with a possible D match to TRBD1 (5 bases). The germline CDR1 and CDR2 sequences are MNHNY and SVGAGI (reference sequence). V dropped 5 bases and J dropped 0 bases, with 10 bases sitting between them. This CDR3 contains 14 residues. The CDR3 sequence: CASSATALNTEAFF. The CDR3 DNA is TGTGCCAGCAGTGCGACAGCTTTGAACACTGAAGCTTTCTTT.

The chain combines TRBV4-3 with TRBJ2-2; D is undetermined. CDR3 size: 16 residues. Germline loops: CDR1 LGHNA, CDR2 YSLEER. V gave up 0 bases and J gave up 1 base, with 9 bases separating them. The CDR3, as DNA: TGCGCCAGCAGCCAAGAATGGGCGAAGAACACCGGGGAGCTGTTTTTT. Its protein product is CASSQEWAKNTGELFF.

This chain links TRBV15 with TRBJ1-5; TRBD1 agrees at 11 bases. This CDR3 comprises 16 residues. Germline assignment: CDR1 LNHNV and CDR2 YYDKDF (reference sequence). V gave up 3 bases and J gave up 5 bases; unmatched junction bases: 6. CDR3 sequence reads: CATSRTDRGLDQPQHF. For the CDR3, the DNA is TGTGCCACCAGCAGGACGGACAGGGGGCTGGATCAGCCCCAGCATTTT.

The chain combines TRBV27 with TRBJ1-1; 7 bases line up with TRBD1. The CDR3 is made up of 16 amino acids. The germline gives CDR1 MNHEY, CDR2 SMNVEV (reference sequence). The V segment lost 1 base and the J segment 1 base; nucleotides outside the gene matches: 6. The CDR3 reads CASSLWNDRANTEAFF. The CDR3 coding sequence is TGTGCCAGCAGTTTATGGAACGACAGGGCGAACACTGAAGCTTTCTTT.

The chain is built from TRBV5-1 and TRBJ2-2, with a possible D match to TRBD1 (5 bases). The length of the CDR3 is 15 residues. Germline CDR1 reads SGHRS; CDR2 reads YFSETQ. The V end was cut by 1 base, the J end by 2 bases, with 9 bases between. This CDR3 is CASSLKGSNTGELFF. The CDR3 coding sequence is TGCGCCAGCAGCTTGAAGGGGTCCAACACCGGGGAGCTGTTTTTT.

Here the CDR3 DNA reads TGTGCCAGCAGCGGGAGAAGTACCGGGGAGCTGTTTTTT. Its protein product is CASSGRSTGELFF. The rearrangement joins TRBV11-2 to TRBJ2-2, with a weak D call TRBD2 (5 bases). In germline, CDR1 is SGHAT, CDR2 FQNNGV. V lost 5 bases, J lost 5 bases, and 9 bases lay in between. The CDR3 loop spans 13 amino acids.

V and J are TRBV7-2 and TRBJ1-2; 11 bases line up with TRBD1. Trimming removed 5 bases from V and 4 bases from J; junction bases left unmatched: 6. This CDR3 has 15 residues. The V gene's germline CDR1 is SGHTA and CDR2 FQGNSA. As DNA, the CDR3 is TGTGCCAGCAGCCCAAGGACAGGGGGCGTCTATGGCTACACCTTC. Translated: CASSPRTGGVYGYTF. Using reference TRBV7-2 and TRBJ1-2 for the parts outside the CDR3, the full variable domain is GAGVSQSPSNKVTEKGKDVELRCDPISGHTALYWYRQSLGQGLEFLIYFQGNSAPDKSGLPSDRFSAERTGGSVSTLTIQRTQQEDSAVYLCASSPRTGGVYGYTFGSGTRLTVV.

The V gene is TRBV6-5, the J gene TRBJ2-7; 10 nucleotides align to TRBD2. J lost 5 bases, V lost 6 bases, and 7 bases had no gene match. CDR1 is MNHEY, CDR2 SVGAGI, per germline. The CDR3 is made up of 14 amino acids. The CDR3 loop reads CASRKLAGYNEQYF. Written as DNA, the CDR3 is TGTGCCAGCAGGAAACTAGCGGGATATAACGAGCAGTACTTC.

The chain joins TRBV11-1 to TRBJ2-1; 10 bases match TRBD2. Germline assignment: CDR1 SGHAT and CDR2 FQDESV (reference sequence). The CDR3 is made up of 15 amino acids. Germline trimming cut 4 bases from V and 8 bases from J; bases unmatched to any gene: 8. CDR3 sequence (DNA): TGTGCCAGCAGCTCCTCTAGCGGGAGATCGGATGAGCAGTTCTTC. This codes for CASSSSSGRSDEQFF.

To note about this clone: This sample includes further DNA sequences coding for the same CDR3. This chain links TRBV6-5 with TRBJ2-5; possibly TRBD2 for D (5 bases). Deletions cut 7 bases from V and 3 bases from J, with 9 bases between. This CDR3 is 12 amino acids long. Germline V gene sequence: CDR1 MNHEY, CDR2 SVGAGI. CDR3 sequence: CASKIGEETQYF. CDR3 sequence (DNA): TGTGCCAGCAAAATCGGGGAAGAGACCCAGTACTTC.

DNA of the CDR3: TGTGCCAGCAGTTTAATGGCGGGCGCCGAGCAGTACGTC. Its translation: CASSLMAGAEQYV. V is TRBV27 and J is TRBJ2-7; TRBD2 is a possible D gene (5 bases). The germline CDR1 and CDR2 sequences are MNHEY and SMNVEV (reference sequence). This CDR3 has 13 amino acids. Between the trimmed V and J ends, which lost 2 bases and 6 bases, there was a span of 11 bases.

The CDR3 reads CASSERGMEDTQYF. CDR3 nucleotide sequence: TGTGCCAGCAGTGAACGGGGTATGGAAGATACGCAGTATTTT. The rearrangement links TRBV6-5 to TRBJ2-3; tentative D call: TRBD2 (5 bases). CDR3 length equals 14 residues. Germline CDR1 MNHEY, CDR2 SVGAGI. V lost 5 bases, J lost 5 bases, and 14 bases lay in between.

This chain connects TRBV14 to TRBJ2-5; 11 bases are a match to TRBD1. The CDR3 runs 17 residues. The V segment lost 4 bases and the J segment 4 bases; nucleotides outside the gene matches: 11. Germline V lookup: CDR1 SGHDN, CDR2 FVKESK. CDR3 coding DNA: TGTGCCAGCAGCCCTAAGGACAGGGGGCCTATAATAGAGACCCAGTACTTC. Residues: CASSPKDRGPIIETQYF. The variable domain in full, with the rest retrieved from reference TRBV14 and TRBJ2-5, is EAGVTQFPSHSVIEKGQTVTLRCDPISGHDNLYWYRRVMGKEIKFLLHFVKESKQDESGMPNNRFLAERTGGTYSTLKVQPAELEDSGVYFCASSPKDRGPIIETQYFGPGTRLLVL.

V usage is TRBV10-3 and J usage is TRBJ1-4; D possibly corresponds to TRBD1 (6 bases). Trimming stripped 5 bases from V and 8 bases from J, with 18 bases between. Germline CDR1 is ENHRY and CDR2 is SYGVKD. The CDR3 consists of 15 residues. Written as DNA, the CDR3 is TGTGCCATCAGTCCTTTTGGGGGCGTAAGCGAAAAACTGTTTTTT. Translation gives CAISPFGGVSEKLFF.

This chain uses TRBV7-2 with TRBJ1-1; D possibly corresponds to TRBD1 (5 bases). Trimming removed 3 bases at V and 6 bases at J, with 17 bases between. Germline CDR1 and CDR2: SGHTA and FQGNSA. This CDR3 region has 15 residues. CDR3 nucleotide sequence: TGTGCCAGCAGCTTTTACCAGGGTATACTATCTGAAGCTTTCTTT. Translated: CASSFYQGILSEAFF.

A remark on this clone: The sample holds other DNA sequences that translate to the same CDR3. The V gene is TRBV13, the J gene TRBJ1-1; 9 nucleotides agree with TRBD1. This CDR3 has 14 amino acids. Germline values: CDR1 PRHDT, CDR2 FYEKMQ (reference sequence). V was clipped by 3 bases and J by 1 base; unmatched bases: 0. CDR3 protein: CASSLGQGNTEAFF. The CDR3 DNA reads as TGTGCCAGCAGCTTGGGACAGGGGAACACTGAAGCTTTCTTT.

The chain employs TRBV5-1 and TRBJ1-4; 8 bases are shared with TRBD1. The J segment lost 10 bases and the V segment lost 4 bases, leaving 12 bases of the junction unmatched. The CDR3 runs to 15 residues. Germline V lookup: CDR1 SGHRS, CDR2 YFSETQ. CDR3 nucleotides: TGCGCCAGCAGCCCCTTCCAGGGGACAGGAGGAAAACTGTTTTTT. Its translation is CASSPFQGTGGKLFF.